The rows below give T cell receptor beta chains drawn from one sample of a study of blood T cell repertoires in COVID-19. The repertoire was sequenced with immunoSEQ multiplex PCR; TCRdb's copy has only in-frame clones and lacks some. The table lists 60,000 to 70,000 clones, about 82% of them singletons. The sample was peripheral blood. All receptors come from a man aged 50 or older with acute or convalescent COVID-19. Each CDR3 is given with its conserved first and last residue. Fields, in order: J gene, V gene, D gene, clone size, CDR3 protein, CDR3 DNA. The D gene is left open where the match is weak. Clone size is shown for a subset of rows, as once, few, many or a class of expanded clone.

>TRBJ1-5|TRBV4-1|TRBD1|NA
CASSPGQGDQPQHF
TGCGCCAGCAGCCCAGGACAGGGGGATCAGCCCCAGCATTTT
>TRBJ1-2|TRBV29-1|TRBD1|NA
CSVDVDRVSPGYTF
TGCAGCGTTGACGTGGACAGGGTCTCCCCTGGCTACACCTTC
>TRBJ2-1|TRBV9|NA|NA
CASSVGYYNEQFF
TGTGCCAGCAGCGTAGGTTACTACAATGAGCAGTTCTTC
>TRBJ1-2|TRBV2|NA|NA
CASSEWTAHGYGYTF
TGTGCCAGCAGTGAATGGACAGCCCATGGATATGGCTACACCTTC
>TRBJ2-1|TRBV18|TRBD1|NA
CASSPQDRGDNNEQFF
TGTGCCAGCTCACCCCAGGACAGGGGAGATAACAATGAGCAGTTCTTC
>TRBJ2-7|TRBV19|TRBD2|NA
CASSPFGGLASYEQYF
TGTGCCAGTAGTCCCTTTGGGGGACTAGCGTCCTACGAGCAGTACTTC
>TRBJ2-3|TRBV5-1|TRBD2|few
CASSTGLSTDTQYF
TGCGCCAGCAGCACGGGACTAAGCACAGATACGCAGTATTTT
>TRBJ2-5|TRBV10-3|NA|NA
CAISKNGEETQYF
TGTGCCATCAGTAAAAACGGAGAAGAGACCCAGTACTTC
>TRBJ2-4|TRBV10-3|TRBD1|NA
CAISESQGVGIQYF
TGTGCCATCAGTGAGTCACAGGGGGTCGGCATTCAGTACTTC
>TRBJ2-1|TRBV5-1|TRBD1|NA
CASSLRGGAFDEQFF
TGCGCCAGCAGCTTGCGAGGGGGCGCGTTCGATGAGCAGTTCTTC
>TRBJ2-1|TRBV28|NA|NA
CASTEYNEQFF
TGTGCCAGCACCGAGTACAATGAGCAGTTCTTC
>TRBJ1-3|TRBV9|TRBD1|NA
CASSPRRDSPSSSGNTIYF
TGTGCCAGCAGCCCAAGGCGGGACAGTCCTTCGAGCTCTGGAAACACCATATATTTT
>TRBJ2-1|TRBV19|TRBD2|once
CASSPQSSGLAGSEQFF
TGTGCCAGTAGTCCCCAATCGAGTGGGCTAGCGGGGAGTGAGCAGTTCTTC
>TRBJ1-1|TRBV18|TRBD1|NA
CASSPSQQGSGTEAFF
TGTGCCAGCTCACCTTCACAACAGGGGAGTGGGACTGAAGCTTTCTTT
>TRBJ1-6|TRBV7-8|NA|once
CASSLAAAGAQIISPLHF
TGTGCCAGCAGCTTAGCAGCAGCGGGGGCCCAAATAATTTCACCCCTCCACTTT
>TRBJ2-5|TRBV7-3|NA|few
CASSTGWSETQYF
TGTGCCAGCAGTACAGGTTGGAGCGAGACCCAGTACTTC
>TRBJ2-1|TRBV3-1/TRBV3-2|TRBD2|NA
CASSQDRLAGAYLYNEQFF
TGTGCCAGCAGCCAAGATCGGCTAGCGGGGGCCTATCTCTACAATGAGCAGTTCTTC
>TRBJ2-3|TRBV5-4|NA|NA
CASSLDNTDTQYF
TGTGCCAGCAGCTTGGACAACACAGATACGCAGTATTTT
>TRBJ2-7|TRBV19|TRBD1|NA
CASSLTGELLEQYF
TGTGCCAGTAGTCTGACAGGGGAACTTTTGGAGCAGTACTTC
>TRBJ2-5|TRBV10-2|TRBD1|NA
CASSEVGQEPQETQYF
TGCGCCAGCAGTGAGGTGGGACAGGAACCTCAAGAGACCCAGTACTTC
>TRBJ2-1|TRBV12-3/TRBV12-4|TRBD2|NA
CASTGGAYNEQFF
TGTGCCAGCACCGGGGGGGCCTACAATGAGCAGTTCTTC
>TRBJ2-2|TRBV30|TRBD2|NA
CAWSRERGGFRTGELFF
TGTGCCTGGAGTCGTGAGCGGGGGGGCTTCAGGACCGGGGAGCTGTTTTTT
>TRBJ2-2|TRBV9|NA|NA
CASETGEAGELFF
TGTGCCAGCGAAACTGGGGAGGCCGGGGAGCTGTTTTTT
>TRBJ2-7|TRBV18|NA|NA
CASSSEEGYEQYF
TGTGCCAGCTCATCCGAAGAGGGTTACGAGCAGTACTTC
>TRBJ2-1|TRBV27|TRBD1|NA
CASIGQDRNNEQFF
TGTGCCAGCATCGGACAGGACCGTAACAATGAGCAGTTCTTC
>TRBJ1-3|TRBV5-1|NA|NA
CASSVGLNSGNTIYF
TGCGCCAGCAGCGTGGGACTGAACTCTGGAAACACCATATATTTT
>TRBJ2-1|TRBV18|TRBD2|NA
CASSPELAGGPYNEQFF
TGTGCCAGCTCACCAGAACTAGCGGGGGGACCCTACAATGAGCAGTTCTTC
>TRBJ2-5|TRBV5-1|TRBD1|NA
CASTPAGTGGRETQYF
TGCGCCAGCACCCCTGCCGGGACAGGGGGCCGGGAGACCCAGTACTTC